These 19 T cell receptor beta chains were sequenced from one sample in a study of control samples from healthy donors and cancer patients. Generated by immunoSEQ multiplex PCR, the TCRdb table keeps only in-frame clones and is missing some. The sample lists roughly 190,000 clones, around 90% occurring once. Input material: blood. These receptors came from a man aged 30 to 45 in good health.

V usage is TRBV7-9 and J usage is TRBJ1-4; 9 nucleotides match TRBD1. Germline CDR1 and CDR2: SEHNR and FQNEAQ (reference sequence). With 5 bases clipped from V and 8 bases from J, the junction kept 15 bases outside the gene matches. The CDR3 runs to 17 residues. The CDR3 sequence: CASSPRTGTGMREKLFF. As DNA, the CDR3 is TGTGCCAGCAGCCCCCGTACAGGGACAGGGATGAGGGAAAAACTGTTTTTT.

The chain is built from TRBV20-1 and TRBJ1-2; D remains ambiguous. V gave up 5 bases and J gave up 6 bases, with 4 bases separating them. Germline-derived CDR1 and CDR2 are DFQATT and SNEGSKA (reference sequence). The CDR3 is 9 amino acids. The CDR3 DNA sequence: TGCAGTGCTCTTGATGGCTACACCTTC. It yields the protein CSALDGYTF.

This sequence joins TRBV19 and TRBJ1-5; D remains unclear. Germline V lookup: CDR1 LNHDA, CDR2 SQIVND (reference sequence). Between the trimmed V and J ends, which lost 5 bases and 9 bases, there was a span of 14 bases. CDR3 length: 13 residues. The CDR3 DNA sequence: TGTGCCAGTAGTGGTTTGGTGGGGAGGCCCCAGCATTTT. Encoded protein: CASSGLVGRPQHF.

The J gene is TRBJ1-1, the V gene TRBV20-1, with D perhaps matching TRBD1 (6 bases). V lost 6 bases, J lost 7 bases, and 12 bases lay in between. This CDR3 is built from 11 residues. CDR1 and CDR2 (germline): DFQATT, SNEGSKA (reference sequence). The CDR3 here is CSARGGHEAFF. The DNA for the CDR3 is TGCAGTGCCCGGGGGGGACATGAAGCTTTCTTT.

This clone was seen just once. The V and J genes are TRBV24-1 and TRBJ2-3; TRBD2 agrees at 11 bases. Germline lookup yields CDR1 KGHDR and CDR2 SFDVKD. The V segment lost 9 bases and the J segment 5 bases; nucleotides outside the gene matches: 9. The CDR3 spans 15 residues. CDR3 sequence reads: CATGSSGGAKDTQYF. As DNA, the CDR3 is TGTGCCACCGGGAGTAGCGGGGGGGCCAAAGATACGCAGTATTTT.

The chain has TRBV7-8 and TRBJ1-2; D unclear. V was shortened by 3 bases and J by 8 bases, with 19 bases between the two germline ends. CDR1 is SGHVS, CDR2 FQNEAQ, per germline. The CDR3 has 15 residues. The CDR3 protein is CASSFLLSPGGGYTF. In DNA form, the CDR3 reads TGTGCCAGCAGCTTTCTCCTTAGTCCAGGAGGAGGCTACACCTTC.

The CDR3 here is CASSDRGMNEQYF. The CDR3, as DNA: TGTGCCAGCAGCGACAGGGGAATGAACGAGCAGTACTTC. The chain couples TRBV6-5 to TRBJ2-7; 8 positions agree with TRBD1. This CDR3 has 13 residues. V trimming: 6 bases; J trimming: 5 bases; junction bases outside the gene matches: 6. Per germline, CDR1 MNHEY and CDR2 SVGAGI.

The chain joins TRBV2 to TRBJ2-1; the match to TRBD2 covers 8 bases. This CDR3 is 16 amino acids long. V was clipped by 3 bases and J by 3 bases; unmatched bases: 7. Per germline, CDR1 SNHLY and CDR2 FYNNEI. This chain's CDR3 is CASSERAGGFYNEQFF. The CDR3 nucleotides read TGTGCCAGCAGTGAGAGGGCGGGGGGATTCTACAATGAGCAGTTCTTC.

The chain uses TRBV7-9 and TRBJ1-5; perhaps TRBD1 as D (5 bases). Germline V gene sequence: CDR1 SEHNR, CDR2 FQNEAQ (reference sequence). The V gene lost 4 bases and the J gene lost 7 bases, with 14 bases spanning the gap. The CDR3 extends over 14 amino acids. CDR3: CASSSKDNRQPQHF. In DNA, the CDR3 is TGTGCCAGCAGCTCCAAGGACAACAGACAGCCCCAGCATTTT.

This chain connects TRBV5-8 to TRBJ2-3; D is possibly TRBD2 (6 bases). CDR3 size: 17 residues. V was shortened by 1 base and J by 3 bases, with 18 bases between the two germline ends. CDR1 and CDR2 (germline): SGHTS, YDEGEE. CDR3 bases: TGTGCCAGCAGCTTGATCTATCTAGCGTCTACGACAGATACGCAGTATTTT. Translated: CASSLIYLASTTDTQYF.

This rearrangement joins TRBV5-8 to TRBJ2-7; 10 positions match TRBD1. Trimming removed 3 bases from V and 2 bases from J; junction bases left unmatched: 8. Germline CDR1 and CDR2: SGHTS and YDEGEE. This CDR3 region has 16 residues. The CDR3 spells CASSYAGQGPPYEQYF. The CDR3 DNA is TGTGCCAGCAGCTACGCGGGACAGGGGCCGCCCTACGAGCAGTACTTC.

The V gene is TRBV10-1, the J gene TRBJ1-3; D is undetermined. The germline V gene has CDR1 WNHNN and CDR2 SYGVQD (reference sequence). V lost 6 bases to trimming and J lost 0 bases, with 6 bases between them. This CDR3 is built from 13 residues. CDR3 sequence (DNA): TGCGCCAGCAGCAAGGGCTCTGGAAACACCATATATTTT. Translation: CASSKGSGNTIYF.

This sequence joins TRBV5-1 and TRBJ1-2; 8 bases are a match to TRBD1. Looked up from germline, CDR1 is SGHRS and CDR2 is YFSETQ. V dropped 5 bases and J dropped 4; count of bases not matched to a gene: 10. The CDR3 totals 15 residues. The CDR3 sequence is CASRPQGQVLYGYTF. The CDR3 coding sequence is TGCGCCAGCAGACCTCAGGGACAGGTCCTCTATGGCTACACCTTC.

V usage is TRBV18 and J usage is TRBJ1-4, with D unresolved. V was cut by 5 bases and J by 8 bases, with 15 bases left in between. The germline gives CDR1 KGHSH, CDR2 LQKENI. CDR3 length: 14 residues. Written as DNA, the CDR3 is TGTGCCAGCTCATCGGCCCGGACCGAAGAAAAACTGTTTTTT. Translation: CASSSARTEEKLFF.

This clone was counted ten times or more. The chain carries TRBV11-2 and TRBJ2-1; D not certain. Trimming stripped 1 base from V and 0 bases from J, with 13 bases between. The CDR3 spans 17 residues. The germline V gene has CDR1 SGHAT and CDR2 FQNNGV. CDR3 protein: CASSLVPTLSSYNEQFF. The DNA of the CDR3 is TGTGCCAGCAGCTTAGTCCCCACACTCAGCTCCTACAATGAGCAGTTCTTC.

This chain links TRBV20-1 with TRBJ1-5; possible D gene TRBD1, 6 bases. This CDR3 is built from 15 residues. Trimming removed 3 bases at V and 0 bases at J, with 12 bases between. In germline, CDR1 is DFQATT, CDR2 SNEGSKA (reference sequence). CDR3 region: CSASEQGYSNQPQHF. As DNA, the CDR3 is TGCAGTGCTAGTGAACAGGGCTATAGCAATCAGCCCCAGCATTTT.

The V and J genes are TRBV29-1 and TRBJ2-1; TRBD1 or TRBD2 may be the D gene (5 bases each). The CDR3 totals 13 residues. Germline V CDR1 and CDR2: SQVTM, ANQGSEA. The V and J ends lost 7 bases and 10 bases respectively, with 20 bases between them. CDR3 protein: CSGGTSTGREQFF. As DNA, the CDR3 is TGCAGCGGGGGGACCTCCACAGGAAGGGAGCAGTTCTTC.

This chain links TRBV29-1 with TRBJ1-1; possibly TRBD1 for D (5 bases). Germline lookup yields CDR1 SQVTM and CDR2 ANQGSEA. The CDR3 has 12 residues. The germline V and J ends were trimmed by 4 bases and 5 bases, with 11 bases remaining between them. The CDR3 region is CSVVGGGTEAFF. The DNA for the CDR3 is TGCAGCGTTGTTGGGGGAGGGACTGAAGCTTTCTTT.

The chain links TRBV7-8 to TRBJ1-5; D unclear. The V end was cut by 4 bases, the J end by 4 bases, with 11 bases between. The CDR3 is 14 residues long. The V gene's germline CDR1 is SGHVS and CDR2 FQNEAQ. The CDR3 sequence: CASSSTGGNQPQHF. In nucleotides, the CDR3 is TGTGCCAGCAGCTCGACGGGTGGGAATCAGCCCCAGCATTTT.